Below are 15 T cell receptor beta chains sequenced from a single sample in a study of shared clonotypes between healthy human individuals. Clones were sequenced by immunoSEQ multiplex PCR, and TCRdb holds only the in-frame ones, with some missing. The sample shows 2 million to 2.5 million clones, 85% to 95% of them seen only once. The source material was naive CD4+ T cells from PBMCs. The subset here: CD45RA+ positively selected. These receptors came from a man between 18 and 35 years old in good health. Some clones in this sample may be carry-over from other donors' samples.

The rearrangement links TRBV5-6 to TRBJ2-3; 13 positions match TRBD2. This CDR3 has 17 residues. The V gene's germline CDR1 is SGHDT and CDR2 YYEEEE. V trimming: 0 bases; J trimming: 4 bases; junction bases outside the gene matches: 5. CDR3 loop: CASSLERLAGGADTQYF. The CDR3 DNA reads as TGTGCCAGCAGCTTGGAGCGACTAGCGGGAGGAGCAGATACGCAGTATTTT.

The chain links TRBV28 to TRBJ2-5; D is perhaps TRBD1 or TRBD2 (5 bases each). There are 15 residues in the CDR3. Germline V lookup: CDR1 MDHEN, CDR2 SYDVKM. Trimming took 2 bases from V and 5 from J, leaving 15 bases between them. Here the CDR3 DNA reads TGTGCCAGCAGTTTACTAACAGGCGGGTCCGAGACCCAGTACTTC. Protein sequence: CASSLLTGGSETQYF. Full variable domain (missing parts from reference TRBV28 and TRBJ2-5): DVKVTQSSRYLVKRTGEKVFLECVQDMDHENMFWYRQDPGLGLRLIYFSYDVKMKEKGDIPEGYSVSREKKERFSLILESASTNQTSMYLCASSLLTGGSETQYFGPGTRLLVL.

Notes on this clone: Distinct nucleotide sequences in the sample also encode this CDR3. V usage is TRBV19 and J usage is TRBJ1-2, with D perhaps TRBD1 (5 bases). V shed 1 base and J shed 0 bases, with 6 bases lying between them. The CDR3 loop spans 14 amino acids. Looked up from germline, CDR1 is LNHDA and CDR2 is SQIVND (reference sequence). The CDR3 DNA reads TGTGCCAGTAGTATAGGGGGGGCTAACTATGGCTACACCTTC. Amino acids: CASSIGGANYGYTF.

The V and J genes are TRBV30 and TRBJ2-5, with 8 bases fitting TRBD1. The CDR3 covers 15 residues. V trimming: 0 bases; J trimming: 5 bases; junction bases outside the gene matches: 8. CDR1 GTSNPN and CDR2 SVGIG come from the germline V gene (reference sequence). The CDR3 DNA is TGTGCCTGGAGTGTATGTCCAGGGGGCAGCGAGACCCAGTACTTC. This gives the protein CAWSVCPGGSETQYF.

This chain connects TRBV28 to TRBJ2-5, with 11 bases lining up with TRBD2. Near its end, the DNA agrees better with TRBJ2-7, so the J call may be wrong. The length of the CDR3 is 15 residues. Germline V gene data show CDR1 as MDHEN and CDR2 as SYDVKM. The CDR3 sequence is CASSPSGRSSYEQYF. CDR3 sequence (DNA): TGTGCCAGCAGCCCTAGCGGGAGGAGCTCCTACGAGCAGTACTTC.

This CDR3 reads CSAPRVTEAFF. CDR3 DNA sequence: TGCAGTGCTCCCCGGGTCACTGAAGCTTTCTTT. V and J are TRBV20-1 and TRBJ1-1; D is ambiguous. This CDR3 is built from 11 residues. V dropped 5 bases and J dropped 4 bases, with 8 bases sitting between them. CDR1 and CDR2 (germline): DFQATT, SNEGSKA (reference sequence).

As for this clone: The identical CDR3 is also encoded by other nucleotide sequences in the sample. This sequence joins TRBV5-1 and TRBJ1-1; TRBD1 is a possible D gene (5 bases). The V gene's germline CDR1 is SGHRS and CDR2 YFSETQ. The CDR3 length is 13 residues. The V end was cut by 5 bases, the J end by 1 base, with 9 bases between. CDR3 coding DNA: TGCGCCAGCAGAAGGGACGGGAACACTGAAGCTTTCTTT. This codes for CASRRDGNTEAFF.

This clone has just a few counts. The gene calls are TRBV12-5 and TRBJ1-2; D call uncertain. The CDR3 consists of 12 residues. Germline CDR1 and CDR2: LGHNT and FRNRAP. Trimming took off 2 bases at V and 8 bases at J, with 9 bases between the two ends. CDR3 in amino acids: CASGLPGWGYTF. The CDR3 region has the DNA TGTGCTAGTGGTTTGCCTGGATGGGGCTACACCTTC.

Here the CDR3 DNA reads TGTGCCAGCAGCTTGAGTCGGTTAGAGCGGGGTGAGCAGTTCTTC. It yields the protein CASSLSRLERGEQFF. The V gene is TRBV7-3, the J gene TRBJ2-1, with 7 nucleotides matching TRBD2. The J segment lost 9 bases and the V segment lost 3 bases, leaving 11 bases of the junction unmatched. The CDR3 runs 15 residues. Germline V gene lookup returns CDR1 SGHTA and CDR2 FQGTGA. The full variable domain, its missing parts supplied by reference TRBV7-3 and TRBJ2-1, is GAGVSQTPSNKVTEKGKYVELRCDPISGHTALYWYRQSLGQGPEFLIYFQGTGAADDSGLPNDRFFAVRPEGSVSTLKIQRTERGDSAVYLCASSLSRLERGEQFFGPGTRLTVL.

This chain links TRBV7-3 with TRBJ2-1; D gene ambiguous. This CDR3 is 14 amino acids long. Germline lookup yields CDR1 SGHTA and CDR2 FQGTGA. V was pared by 2 bases and J by 7 bases, with 12 bases between. CDR3 in amino acids: CASSLPPLENEQFF. For the CDR3, the DNA is TGTGCCAGCAGCTTACCCCCCTTGGAGAATGAGCAGTTCTTC.

This chain uses TRBV6-1 with TRBJ1-1; 10 positions agree with TRBD1. The J segment lost 5 bases and the V segment lost 7 bases, leaving 7 bases of the junction unmatched. Germline CDR1 MNHNS, CDR2 SASEGT. The CDR3 length is 14 residues. CDR3 in amino acids: CASISRDRGTEAFF. In nucleotides, the CDR3 is TGTGCCAGCATCTCACGGGACAGGGGAACTGAAGCTTTCTTT.

This clone has only one observation. The V and J genes are TRBV6-5 and TRBJ1-2, with D uncertain. Germline values: CDR1 MNHEY, CDR2 SVGAGI. V was clipped by 5 bases and J by 8 bases, with 6 bases between them. The CDR3 runs 10 residues. The CDR3 nucleotides read TGTGCCAGCAGTGAATTCGGCTACACCTTC. It is translated as CASSEFGYTF.

The rearrangement uses TRBV7-9 and TRBJ1-1; 7 nucleotides agree with TRBD1. CDR3 size: 16 residues. Looked up from germline, CDR1 is SEHNR and CDR2 is FQNEAQ (reference sequence). V trimming: 7 bases; J trimming: 1 base; junction bases outside the gene matches: 12. The CDR3 sequence is CASNLPPGTANTEAFF. For the CDR3, the DNA is TGTGCCAGCAACCTCCCCCCAGGGACAGCGAACACTGAAGCTTTCTTT.

This clone was seen more than once but under ten times. Other DNA variants within this sample encode the same CDR3. The chain carries TRBV7-9 and TRBJ1-2; D call uncertain. The CDR3 totals 13 residues. V lost 3 bases and J lost 3, with 8 bases in between. Per the germline V gene, CDR1 is SEHNR and CDR2 is FQNEAQ (reference sequence). In DNA, the CDR3 is TGTGCCAGCAGCTTGAGGACCGACTATGGCTACACCTTC. The encoded protein is CASSLRTDYGYTF.

The chain couples TRBV4-1 to TRBJ2-1, with TRBD2 matching 9 bases. CDR1 and CDR2 from the germline V gene are MGHRA and YSYEKL. The CDR3 is made up of 18 amino acids. Germline trimming cut 3 bases from V and 2 bases from J; bases unmatched to any gene: 11. The CDR3 bases are TGCGCCAGCAGCCATATTGGTAGCGGGAGCGGGGCCTACAATGAGCAGTTCTTC. It encodes CASSHIGSGSGAYNEQFF.